Below are 23 T cell receptor beta chains sequenced from a single sample in a study of T cells in Graves' hyperthyroidism and ophthalmopathy. Amplified regions were TCR beta CDR3 sequences from RNA transcripts. During a first-round RT-PCR of the TCR CDR3, the HTBI primer set was used. MiXCR, applied by TCRdb to the multiplex PCR reads, yields one record per CDR3 protein. The sample includes approximately 370,000 distinct CDR3 sequences, approximately 17% of them seen just once. Input material: blood. These receptors all come from a woman aged 25 to 39 with Graves' hyperthyroidism that later progressed to Graves' ophthalmopathy.

The chain combines TRBV2 with TRBJ2-1, with 12 bases identical to TRBD1. The CDR3 has 13 residues. V lost 6 bases, J lost 7 bases, and 1 base stayed unmatched. Looked up from germline, CDR1 is SNHLY and CDR2 is FYNNEI. The DNA of the CDR3 is TGTGCCAGCAGGGGACAGGGGGCGAATGAGCAGTTCTTC. Protein: CASRGQGANEQFF. Based on the CDR3 plus reference TRBV2 and TRBJ2-1, the full variable domain is EPEVTQTPSHQVTQMGQEVILRCVPISNHLYFYWYRQILGQKVEFLVSFYNNEISEKSEIFDDQFSVERPDGSNFTLKIRSTKLEDSAMYFCASRGQGANEQFFGPGTRLTVL.

This clonotype was observed at least ten times. This chain links TRBV24-1 with TRBJ2-5, with 9 bases aligning to TRBD2. CDR3 size: 16 residues. V trimming: 2 bases; J trimming: 1 base; junction bases outside the gene matches: 4. The V gene's germline CDR1 is KGHDR and CDR2 SFDVKD. The CDR3 DNA sequence: TGTGCCACCAGTGATTATAGCGGGGGACGCCAAGAGACCCAGTACTTC. Translated, it gives CATSDYSGGRQETQYF.

This clonotype was recorded at least ten times. V and J are TRBV20-1 and TRBJ2-3, with 13 bases fitting TRBD2. After removal of 7 bases from V and 3 bases from J, the junction contained 1 base not matched to a gene. The CDR3 covers 13 residues. The V gene's germline CDR1 is DFQATT and CDR2 SNEGSKA (reference sequence). This chain's CDR3 is CSGGLAGTDTQYF. The CDR3 nucleotides read TGCAGTGGGGGACTAGCGGGGACAGATACGCAGTATTTT.

This clonotype has at least ten counts. The V gene is TRBV15, the J gene TRBJ1-2, with D unclear. V was clipped by 3 bases and J by 7 bases, with 9 bases between them. This CDR3 is built from 12 residues. From germline, CDR1 is LNHNV and CDR2 YYDKDF (reference sequence). CDR3 sequence: CATSSVRFGYTF. The CDR3 DNA follows: TGTGCCACCAGCAGCGTAAGATTTGGCTACACCTTC.

The chain links TRBV12-3 or TRBV12-4 to TRBJ2-1, with 10 bases that match TRBD2. The ends lost 6 bases at V and 6 bases at J; junction bases unmatched: 11. The CDR3 contains 16 residues. The CDR3 loop is CASSSSVLAGTNEQFF. The CDR3 DNA reads TGTGCCAGCAGCAGCTCAGTACTAGCGGGAACCAATGAGCAGTTCTTC.

In regard to this clonotype: The CDR3 carries no conserved terminal phenylalanine or tryptophan, so it likely arises from a read error. The CDR3 spells CASSLDRVGDTQYV. In nucleotides, the CDR3 is TGTGCCAGCAGCTTAGACAGGGTAGGGGATACGCAGTATGTT. This chain connects TRBV7-2 to TRBJ2-3, with D perhaps matching TRBD1 (6 bases). Germline V gene data show CDR1 as SGHTA and CDR2 as FQGNSA. The CDR3 length is 14 residues. Trimming removed 1 base at V and 6 bases at J, with 11 bases between.

This clonotype was observed many times. The CDR3 DNA sequence: TGTGCCAGCAGTTACACCGGGACACCAGGGCGCGAGCAGTACTTC. Protein product: CASSYTGTPGREQYF. The V gene is TRBV6-5, the J gene TRBJ2-7; D is perhaps TRBD1 (6 bases). The CDR3 has 15 amino acids. V was clipped by 2 bases and J by 6 bases, with 17 bases between them. Germline CDR1 MNHEY, CDR2 SVGAGI.

This clonotype showed up many times. The chain carries TRBV12-3 or TRBV12-4 and TRBJ1-3, with 10 nucleotides matching TRBD1. The CDR3 sequence is 18 residues long. With V trimmed by 6 bases and J by 2 bases, 13 bases remained unmatched. The CDR3 DNA reads TGTGCCAGCAGGAACAAATCAGGGACAGGGGCCCCTGGAAACACCATATATTTT. It yields the protein CASRNKSGTGAPGNTIYF.

This clonotype appeared many times. V and J are TRBV28 and TRBJ1-4; D gene uncertain. From germline, CDR1 is MDHEN and CDR2 SYDVKM. The CDR3 runs 14 residues. V lost 2 bases, J lost 8 bases, and 12 bases lay in between. The CDR3 spells CASSLPSRPEKLFF. The CDR3 DNA sequence: TGTGCCAGCAGTTTACCTTCCCGCCCCGAAAAACTGTTTTTT.

This chain links TRBV5-1 with TRBJ1-1; the D is unclear. Germline V gives CDR1 SGHRS, CDR2 YFSETQ. The length of the CDR3 is 16 residues. V shed 4 bases and J shed 5 bases, with 21 bases lying between them. CDR3 amino acids: CASSPPQVGVGTEAFF. The DNA of the CDR3 is TGCGCCAGCAGCCCGCCCCAGGTGGGAGTGGGTACTGAAGCTTTCTTT.

On this clonotype itself: Germline is not matched at one junction end, which may reflect a read error. The chain couples TRBV5-6 to TRBJ2-6; a possible D gene is TRBD1 (5 bases). Germline lookup yields CDR1 SGHDT and CDR2 YYEEEE. The CDR3 contains 15 residues. The CDR3 DNA sequence: TGTGCCAGCAGCTTGACGGGCTCTGGGGCCAACGTCCAGACTTTC. Encoded protein: CASSLTGSGANVQTF.

This clonotype was found many times. The V gene is TRBV29-1, the J gene TRBJ2-1; the match to TRBD2 covers 12 bases. The CDR3 covers 14 residues. The J segment lost 6 bases and the V segment lost 6 bases, leaving 6 bases of the junction unmatched. Per the germline V gene, CDR1 is SQVTM and CDR2 is ANQGSEA. The CDR3 sequence is CSVPGLAGINEQFF. CDR3 coding DNA: TGCAGCGTCCCGGGACTAGCGGGCATCAATGAGCAGTTCTTC.

V and J are TRBV12-3 or TRBV12-4 and TRBJ1-1; perhaps TRBD1 as D (6 bases). The CDR3 spans 13 residues. V dropped 6 bases and J dropped 5 bases, with 13 bases sitting between them. CDR3 sequence: CASREGGITEAFF. In nucleotides, the CDR3 is TGTGCCAGCAGGGAGGGGGGTATTACTGAAGCTTTCTTT.

There are many counts of this clonotype. This rearrangement joins TRBV7-9 to TRBJ2-5; 8 nucleotides match TRBD2. V was pared by 7 bases and J by 5 bases, with 9 bases of the junction left unmatched. Germline loops: CDR1 SEHNR, CDR2 FQNEAQ (reference sequence). CDR3 size: 14 residues. CDR3: CASNPTSEVETQYF. In DNA form, the CDR3 reads TGTGCCAGCAACCCGACTAGCGAGGTGGAGACCCAGTACTTC.

This clonotype was detected ten times or more. The rearrangement joins TRBV11-1 to TRBJ2-7; 7 positions agree with TRBD1. The junction had 6 bases not matched to a gene; V was cut back by 5 bases and J by 5 bases. CDR1 and CDR2 from the germline V gene are SGHAT and FQDESV (reference sequence). This CDR3 contains 13 residues. The CDR3 protein is CASSPTGDDEQYF. The DNA of the CDR3 is TGTGCCAGCAGCCCAACAGGGGACGACGAGCAGTACTTC.

V usage is TRBV12-3 or TRBV12-4 and J usage is TRBJ1-1; TRBD1 matches 9 bases. V lost 5 bases and J lost 7; bases outside the gene matches: 5. The length of the CDR3 is 13 residues. CDR3 bases: TGTGCCAGCAGTCCGACAGGGGGGATTGAAGCTTTCTTT. Protein: CASSPTGGIEAFF.

CDR3 bases: TGCGCCAGCAGCTCGACGACCGCCGCTAGCGGGAGTACAAATGAGCAGTTCTTC. Its protein is CASSSTTAASGSTNEQFF. The chain links TRBV5-1 to TRBJ2-1, with TRBD2 identical over 10 bases. The germline V gene has CDR1 SGHRS and CDR2 YFSETQ. V trimming: 3 bases; J trimming: 7 bases; junction bases outside the gene matches: 16. This CDR3 is 18 amino acids long.

This clonotype has at least ten counts. The chain is built from TRBV28 and TRBJ2-7; 8 bases match TRBD1. Germline V gene lookup returns CDR1 MDHEN and CDR2 SYDVKM. There are 14 residues in the CDR3. With 6 bases clipped from V and 2 bases from J, the junction kept 6 bases outside the gene matches. The CDR3 region has the DNA TGTGCCAGCAGCGATTACAGGGGGACCTACGAGCAGTACTTC. Its protein is CASSDYRGTYEQYF. The complete variable domain, with remaining parts taken from reference TRBV28 and TRBJ2-7, reads DVKVTQSSRYLVKRTGEKVFLECVQDMDHENMFWYRQDPGLGLRLIYFSYDVKMKEKGDIPEGYSVSREKKERFSLILESASTNQTSMYLCASSDYRGTYEQYFGPGTRLTVT.

This clonotype was recorded a few times. The chain employs TRBV10-2 and TRBJ1-5; weak D call: TRBD1 (6 bases). The V end lost 2 bases, the J end lost 1 base, and 9 bases lay between the germline ends. Germline values: CDR1 WSHSY, CDR2 SAAADI. The CDR3 sequence is 15 residues long. CDR3 sequence (DNA): TGCGCCAGCAGTGAGCGGGGGGCGAGCAATCAGCCCCAGCATTTT. It translates to CASSERGASNQPQHF.

This clonotype was observed many times. V is TRBV6-1 and J is TRBJ2-7; a possible D gene is TRBD2 (6 bases). Trimming removed 7 bases from V and 0 bases from J, with 7 bases in between. The CDR3 covers 12 residues. The germline CDR1 and CDR2 sequences are MNHNS and SASEGT. The CDR3 nucleotides are TGTGCCAGCATCGGGAGCTCCTACGAGCAGTACTTC. As protein: CASIGSSYEQYF.

This clonotype was detected ten times or more. The rearrangement joins TRBV12-3 or TRBV12-4 to TRBJ2-2; a weak D match, TRBD2 (5 bases). The CDR3 is 13 residues long. Trimming stripped 6 bases from V and 9 bases from J, with 14 bases between. The CDR3 protein is CASRASPVRELFF. The CDR3 region has the DNA TGTGCCAGCAGGGCTAGCCCAGTCCGGGAGCTGTTTTTT.

This chain links TRBV20-1 with TRBJ2-7, with TRBD2 matching over 13 bases. The germline V gene encodes CDR1 DFQATT and CDR2 SNEGSKA (reference sequence). V lost 5 bases to trimming and J lost 0 bases; unmatched junction nucleotides: 4. The CDR3 loop spans 15 amino acids. The CDR3 reads CSAHRTSGSSYEQYF. Here the CDR3 DNA reads TGCAGTGCTCACCGGACTAGCGGGAGCTCCTACGAGCAGTACTTC.

The chain joins TRBV19 to TRBJ1-2, with D unresolved. This CDR3 has 12 amino acids. The germline V gene has CDR1 LNHDA and CDR2 SQIVND (reference sequence). Trimming removed 10 bases from V and 3 bases from J, with 12 bases in between. The DNA for the CDR3 is TGTGCCACCAATCGGGTCGACTATGGCTACACCTTC. Its translation: CATNRVDYGYTF.